The 22 T cell receptor beta chains in this list originate from one sample, sequenced in a study of CD8 T cells in ankylosing spondylitis. Their target antigens are unknown. TCRdb re-derived calls from the 5' RACE reads in MiXCR, one entry per CDR3 protein. Of 750,000 to 850,000 distinct CDR3 sequences in the sample, about 10% are singletons; the top ten hold just over 0.5%. Study-level points and caveats: A TCR beta motif of fewer than ten highly homologous variants seemed to mark ankylosing spondylitis blood.

Sequenced input: blood, either unsorted or a sorted T cell fraction (not recorded which). Source of these receptors: a male donor with ankylosing spondylitis.

This clonotype was seen more than once but under ten times. The rearrangement joins TRBV20-1 to TRBJ2-3, with 9 positions matching TRBD2. The CDR3 loop spans 15 amino acids. V gave up 6 bases and J gave up 6 bases; unmatched junction bases: 13. Germline CDR1 and CDR2: DFQATT and SNEGSKA (reference sequence). CDR3 in DNA: TGCAGTGCCCTAACATATAGCGGGAGTCATGATACGCAGTATTTT. This codes for CSALTYSGSHDTQYF.

The chain carries TRBV7-6 and TRBJ2-5; weak D call: TRBD2 (5 bases). Germline V CDR1 and CDR2: SGHVS, FNYEAQ. Trimming pared 5 bases from V and 0 bases from J, leaving 16 bases between. The CDR3 is 16 residues long. CDR3 DNA: TGTGCCAGCAGCCAGAGGGCCCTCCTGTACCAAGAGACCCAGTACTTC. Amino acid sequence: CASSQRALLYQETQYF.

The chain has TRBV24-1 and TRBJ2-1, with 9 bases lining up with TRBD1. The V and J ends lost 5 bases and 8 bases, in that order; junction bases with no gene match: 12. The germline gives CDR1 KGHDR, CDR2 SFDVKD. The CDR3 loop spans 16 amino acids. Here the CDR3 reads CATSGAGTGFLDEQFF. The CDR3 DNA sequence: TGTGCCACCAGTGGGGCCGGGACAGGGTTTTTGGATGAGCAGTTCTTC.

A few counts support this clonotype. The genes are TRBV20-1 and TRBJ1-6; tentatively, D is TRBD1 (5 bases). This CDR3 is 15 amino acids long. Germline V gives CDR1 DFQATT, CDR2 SNEGSKA (reference sequence). V was clipped by 3 bases and J by 2 bases, with 11 bases between them. In nucleotides, the CDR3 is TGCAGTGCTAGGGGGCGGGTAGCCTATAATTCACCCCTCCACTTT. Its protein is CSARGRVAYNSPLHF.

This clonotype has just a few counts. The junction shows a germline mismatch at one end, possibly a read error. J is TRBJ1-6 and V is TRBV7-8; D gene unclear. Germline V CDR1 and CDR2: SGHVS, FQNEAQ. This CDR3 has 13 amino acids. CDR3 region: CASSLVINSALHF. The CDR3 coding sequence is TGTGCCAGCAGCTTAGTTATTAATTCAGCCCTCCACTTT.

CDR3 nucleotide sequence: TGTGCCAGCAGCTTGTACAGCGCGAACACTGAAGCTTTCTTT. Amino acids: CASSLYSANTEAFF. The rearrangement joins TRBV11-2 to TRBJ1-1; D gene unclear. The length of the CDR3 is 14 residues. From germline, CDR1 is SGHAT and CDR2 FQNNGV. Trimming shortened V by 3 bases and J by 1 base, and 9 bases separated the two germline ends. The entire variable domain, with the rest obtained from reference TRBV11-2 and TRBJ1-1, is as follows: EAGVAQSPRYKIIEKRQSVAFWCNPISGHATLYWYQQILGQGPKLLIQFQNNGVVDDSQLPKDRFSAERLKGVDSTLKIQPAKLEDSAVYLCASSLYSANTEAFFGQGTRLTVV.

This clonotype has a count of ten or more. The rearrangement uses TRBV5-1 and TRBJ2-1; D not certain. V lost 0 bases and J lost 8, with 12 bases in between. This CDR3 is 14 amino acids long. From germline, CDR1 is SGHRS and CDR2 YFSETQ. CDR3 amino acids: CASSLGGTSHEQFF. The DNA for the CDR3 is TGCGCCAGCAGCTTGGGTGGTACCTCCCATGAGCAGTTCTTC.

This clonotype was seen ten or more times. J is TRBJ1-3 and V is TRBV7-8; D unresolved. The germline gives CDR1 SGHVS, CDR2 FQNEAQ. This CDR3 spans 14 amino acids. Trimming left V 1 base short and J 4 bases short, with 8 bases between. For the CDR3, the DNA is TGTGCCAGCAGCTTAGTAGGAGGAGGAAACACCATATATTTT. This encodes CASSLVGGGNTIYF.

This clonotype has only a few counts. V gene TRBV29-1 combines with J gene TRBJ1-1; the match to TRBD1 covers 7 bases. CDR3 length: 11 residues. From germline, CDR1 is SQVTM and CDR2 ANQGSEA. Unmatched junction bases numbered 2, after V lost 5 bases and J lost 5 bases. CDR3: CSVSRGTEAFF. CDR3 DNA sequence: TGCAGCGTTAGCAGGGGGACTGAAGCTTTCTTT.

This clonotype was detected a few times. The V gene is TRBV5-1, the J gene TRBJ2-3, with D hard to call. Germline CDR1 is SGHRS and CDR2 is YFSETQ. The V end was cut by 2 bases, the J end by 0 bases, with 10 bases between. This CDR3 comprises 15 residues. CDR3 DNA: TGCGCCAGCAGCTTAGCGACCGTGAGCACAGATACGCAGTATTTT. This sequence encodes CASSLATVSTDTQYF.

This clonotype was observed at least ten times. The chain uses TRBV7-2 and TRBJ2-1; 13 positions agree with TRBD2. CDR1 SGHTA and CDR2 FQGNSA come from the germline V gene. Trimming cost V 6 bases and J 8 bases; bases outside gene matches: 10. The CDR3 is 16 amino acids. CDR3 sequence reads: CASRHPPGTSGDEQFF. The CDR3 region has the DNA TGTGCCAGCAGACATCCTCCCGGGACTAGCGGGGATGAGCAGTTCTTC.

The chain recombines TRBV3-1 with TRBJ2-7; possible D gene TRBD2, 6 bases. The V end was cut by 0 bases, the J end by 7 bases, with 19 bases between. Germline CDR1 is LGHDT and CDR2 is YNNKEL (reference sequence). The CDR3 spans 16 residues. CDR3 bases: TGTGCCAGCAGCCAAGACCCGGGACTCCCTAAGGGAGAGCAGTACTTC. Protein product: CASSQDPGLPKGEQYF.

This clonotype was detected many times. The chain links TRBV9 to TRBJ2-3; D unresolved. In germline, CDR1 is SGDLS, CDR2 YYNGEE. V dropped 3 bases and J dropped 1 base, with 12 bases sitting between them. CDR3 length: 15 amino acids. CDR3 DNA: TGTGCCAGCAGCGCCCAACCTCCGGGCACAGATACGCAGTATTTT. This gives the protein CASSAQPPGTDTQYF.

The J gene is TRBJ2-4, the V gene TRBV7-2; possible D gene TRBD1, 6 bases. V lost 5 bases, J lost 10 bases, and 21 bases lay in between. Per the germline V gene, CDR1 is SGHTA and CDR2 is FQGNSA. This CDR3 spans 15 amino acids. This chain's CDR3 is CASSPSLGQSLIQYF. In DNA, the CDR3 is TGTGCCAGCAGCCCCAGCCTAGGACAGTCTCTAATTCAGTACTTC.

The table lists this clonotype with many counts. V and J are TRBV6-1 and TRBJ1-1; D call uncertain. The CDR3 is 13 amino acids. Germline loops: CDR1 MNHNS, CDR2 SASEGT. Trimming took off 6 bases at V and 1 base at J, with 9 bases between the two ends. The CDR3 nucleotides read TGTGCCAGCAGCCCGAACCGGAACACTGAAGCTTTCTTT. It yields the protein CASSPNRNTEAFF.

The V and J genes are TRBV6-5 and TRBJ2-2, with 13 bases that match TRBD2. The CDR3 has 16 residues. Germline V lookup: CDR1 MNHEY, CDR2 SVGAGI. The J segment lost 5 bases and the V segment lost 4 bases, leaving 4 bases of the junction unmatched. This CDR3 reads CASSLGLAGPTGELFF. The CDR3 region has the DNA TGTGCCAGCAGTTTGGGACTAGCGGGACCAACCGGGGAGCTGTTTTTT.

The chain couples TRBV4-3 to TRBJ2-5, with D tentatively TRBD2 (7 bases). The CDR3 is 16 amino acids. Germline V gene lookup returns CDR1 LGHNA and CDR2 YSLEER. V lost 1 base and J lost 5, with 17 bases in between. The CDR3 here is CASSQVFGGGSETQYF. Written as DNA, the CDR3 is TGCGCCAGCAGCCAAGTATTTGGGGGGGGCAGTGAGACCCAGTACTTC.

This sequence joins TRBV7-2 and TRBJ2-1; D might be TRBD2 (6 bases). Trimming cost V 7 bases and J 9 bases, with 25 bases left between them. The CDR3 is 16 amino acids. Germline values: CDR1 SGHTA, CDR2 FQGNSA. CDR3 nucleotides: TGTGCCAGCACCCAGGACTATTCGCCCACCCGCGGTGAGCAGTTCTTC. Amino acids: CASTQDYSPTRGEQFF.

The chain has TRBV20-1 and TRBJ2-3; possible D gene TRBD2, 6 bases. CDR3 length: 13 residues. Between the trimmed V and J ends, which lost 5 bases and 9 bases, there was a span of 18 bases. In germline, CDR1 is DFQATT, CDR2 SNEGSKA (reference sequence). The DNA for the CDR3 is TGCAGTGCTCAAAGGGAGGCCCTAGCAACGCAGTATTTT. This translates into CSAQREALATQYF.

Ten or more counts support this clonotype. The chain is built from TRBV4-3 and TRBJ2-7; a possible D gene is TRBD1 (6 bases). CDR3 size: 14 residues. The germline V gene encodes CDR1 LGHNA and CDR2 YSLEER. Trimming removed 3 bases at V and 4 bases at J, with 13 bases between. The CDR3 loop reads CASSQGAGVYEQYF. CDR3 coding DNA: TGCGCCAGCAGCCAGGGGGCCGGTGTATACGAGCAGTACTTC.

This clonotype was detected only a few times. The rearrangement joins TRBV12-3 or TRBV12-4 to TRBJ1-5; D possibly corresponds to TRBD1 (6 bases). The ends were cut back, 3 bases at V and 1 base at J, with 16 bases in the middle. The CDR3 has 17 amino acids. The CDR3 loop reads CASSFLGGGVSNQPQHF. The CDR3 coding sequence is TGTGCCAGCAGTTTCCTAGGTGGGGGCGTAAGCAATCAGCCCCAGCATTTT.

The gene calls are TRBV7-2 and TRBJ2-5; 11 nucleotides align to TRBD1. Germline V gene sequence: CDR1 SGHTA, CDR2 FQGNSA. With 5 bases clipped from V and 5 bases from J, the junction kept 13 bases outside the gene matches. This CDR3 has 17 amino acids. The CDR3 sequence: CASSAGLGQGAGETQYF. The CDR3 nucleotides are TGTGCCAGCAGCGCGGGCCTTGGACAGGGGGCTGGGGAGACCCAGTACTTC.